These 25 T cell receptor beta chains originate from one sample sequenced in a study of blood T cell repertoires in COVID-19. Clones were sequenced by immunoSEQ multiplex PCR, and TCRdb holds only the in-frame ones, with some missing. Of some 130,000 clones in the sample, about 87% are singletons; the top ten hold 10% to 13%. The sequenced sample consisted of peripheral blood. The receptor set was obtained from a man aged 50-59 years with acute or convalescent COVID-19.

The chain recombines TRBV5-1 with TRBJ1-2; 9 bases line up with TRBD1. The length of the CDR3 is 16 residues. The V gene's germline CDR1 is SGHRS and CDR2 YFSETQ. V lost 4 bases and J lost 7; bases outside the gene matches: 14. CDR3: CASSGGRITGGSGYTF. DNA for the CDR3: TGCGCCAGCAGCGGCGGCAGAATCACAGGGGGCAGTGGCTACACCTTC.

This chain uses TRBV6-6 with TRBJ1-1; 9 bases are a match to TRBD1. The length of the CDR3 is 14 residues. V lost 11 bases and J lost 2; bases outside the gene matches: 9. Germline CDR1 is MNHNY and CDR2 is SVGAGI (reference sequence). The CDR3 DNA reads TGTGCCGCGAGACAGGGGGGCGTTAACACTGAAGCTTTCTTT. Protein product: CAARQGGVNTEAFF.

This clone was detected only a few times. V and J are TRBV6-5 and TRBJ1-4; tentatively, D is TRBD1 (6 bases). This CDR3 contains 14 residues. From germline, CDR1 is MNHEY and CDR2 SVGAGI. Deletions cut 6 bases from V and 5 bases from J, with 13 bases between. Here the CDR3 DNA reads TGTGCCAGCAGACCGGGACACCTAAATGAAAAACTGTTTTTT. It specifies CASRPGHLNEKLFF.

The V and J genes are TRBV9 and TRBJ2-1; TRBD2 matches at 7 bases. This CDR3 has 15 residues. CDR1 and CDR2 (germline): SGDLS, YYNGEE. With 4 bases clipped from V and 5 bases from J, the junction kept 9 bases outside the gene matches. In DNA form, the CDR3 reads TGTGCCAGCAGCTTCAGCGGGACTTCTAACAATGAGCAGTTCTTC. Translation gives CASSFSGTSNNEQFF. The entire variable domain, with the rest obtained from reference TRBV9 and TRBJ2-1, is as follows: DSGVTQTPKHLITATGQRVTLRCSPRSGDLSVYWYQQSLDQGLQFLIQYYNGEERAKGNILERFSAQQFPDLHSELNLSSLELGDSALYFCASSFSGTSNNEQFFGPGTRLTVL.

The V and J genes are TRBV5-3 and TRBJ1-3; D may be TRBD1 (6 bases). TRBV5-3 is assigned to the ORF class and has an uncertain function. V shed 5 bases and J shed 0 bases, with 21 bases lying between them. The CDR3 contains 18 residues. CDR3 sequence reads: CARRHRVPNLSSGNTIYF. CDR3 in DNA: TGTGCCAGAAGACACAGGGTTCCGAACTTGAGCTCTGGAAACACCATATATTTT.

Only one count was recorded for this clone. The rearrangement uses TRBV5-1 and TRBJ2-3, with 7 positions matching TRBD2. V lost 0 bases to trimming and J lost 3 bases; unmatched junction nucleotides: 7. CDR3 length equals 16 residues. In germline, CDR1 is SGHRS, CDR2 YFSETQ. This chain's CDR3 is CASSLAGGSQTDTQYF. Written as DNA, the CDR3 is TGCGCCAGCAGCTTGGCCGGGGGGAGTCAAACAGATACGCAGTATTTT.

The rearrangement links TRBV13 to TRBJ2-7; 11 nucleotides match TRBD2. This CDR3 has 15 residues. Germline CDR1 is PRHDT and CDR2 is FYEKMQ (reference sequence). Losses at the gene ends were 5 bases for V and 2 bases for J; bases not matched to a gene: 5. This CDR3 reads CASSPALAGAYEQYF. CDR3 DNA: TGTGCCAGCAGCCCCGCACTAGCGGGGGCCTACGAGCAGTACTTC.

The chain uses TRBV19 and TRBJ2-2; 11 bases line up with TRBD2. Germline V lookup: CDR1 LNHDA, CDR2 SQIVND (reference sequence). This CDR3 is built from 19 residues. The V gene end was trimmed by 7 bases and the J gene end by 6 bases; junction bases not matched to a gene: 19. CDR3 nucleotides: TGTGCCAGTAACCATCCCTTAGGGGTAGCGGGGGGGAGCGCCGGGGAGCTGTTTTTT. Residues: CASNHPLGVAGGSAGELFF.

This chain links TRBV5-5 with TRBJ1-2; 7 nucleotides match TRBD1. Germline V gene lookup returns CDR1 SGHKS and CDR2 YYEKEE (reference sequence). The V segment lost 3 bases and the J segment 5 bases; nucleotides outside the gene matches: 7. This CDR3 region has 14 residues. The CDR3 sequence is CASSSGGTAYGYTF. The DNA for the CDR3 is TGTGCCAGCAGCTCGGGGGGGACAGCGTATGGCTACACCTTC.

Only one count was recorded for this clone. This chain uses TRBV7-9 with TRBJ2-1; a weak D match, TRBD2 (7 bases). V shed 5 bases and J shed 3 bases, with 20 bases lying between them. This CDR3 spans 17 amino acids. Germline CDR1 SEHNR, CDR2 FQNEAQ (reference sequence). CDR3 nucleotide sequence: TGTGCCAGCAGCGAACCCATTAGGGGGGGCCTCTACAATGAGCAGTTCTTC. It specifies CASSEPIRGGLYNEQFF.

The rearrangement joins TRBV5-1 to TRBJ1-1, with D possibly matching TRBD1 (6 bases). Trimming cost V 5 bases and J 0 bases, with 11 bases left between them. The CDR3 has 14 residues. Germline CDR1 is SGHRS and CDR2 is YFSETQ. CDR3 region: CASSRTAMNTEAFF. The CDR3 bases are TGCGCCAGCAGTAGGACAGCCATGAACACTGAAGCTTTCTTT. The complete variable domain, with remaining parts taken from reference TRBV5-1 and TRBJ1-1, reads KAGVTQTPRYLIKTRGQQVTLSCSPISGHRSVSWYQQTPGQGLQFLFEYFSETQRNKGNFPGRFSGRQFSNSRSEMNVSTLELGDSALYLCASSRTAMNTEAFFGQGTRLTVV.

This clone was seen a single time. This chain joins TRBV27 and TRBJ2-1; the D gene is possibly TRBD2 (5 bases). This CDR3 is 15 amino acids long. Germline-derived CDR1 and CDR2 are MNHEY and SMNVEV (reference sequence). The V end lost 1 base, the J end lost 3 bases, and 10 bases lay between the germline ends. CDR3 region: CASSLFPTSYNEQFF. CDR3 nucleotides: TGTGCCAGCAGTTTATTTCCCACTAGCTACAATGAGCAGTTCTTC.

The chain links TRBV2 to TRBJ2-3; a possible D gene is TRBD1 (6 bases). Germline CDR1 is SNHLY and CDR2 is FYNNEI. V lost 8 bases and J 0 bases, leaving 12 bases between the germline ends. The CDR3 totals 14 residues. This CDR3 is CASAGTYSTDTQYF. As DNA, the CDR3 is TGTGCCAGCGCCGGGACATACAGCACAGATACGCAGTATTTT.

The chain links TRBV3-1 (or the pseudogene TRBV3-2) to TRBJ2-1; 12 positions agree with TRBD2. The CDR3 is made up of 16 amino acids. V lost 4 bases and J lost 4; bases outside the gene matches: 5. CDR1 LGHDT and CDR2 YNNKEL come from the germline V gene (reference sequence). The CDR3 DNA reads as TGTGCCAGCAGCCCGTGGACTAGCGGGACGTACAATGAGCAGTTCTTC. This gives the protein CASSPWTSGTYNEQFF.

The gene calls are TRBV10-1 and TRBJ1-1; 7 bases are shared with TRBD1. Looked up from germline, CDR1 is WNHNN and CDR2 is SYGVQD (reference sequence). The ends lost 4 bases at V and 8 bases at J; junction bases unmatched: 10. The CDR3 sequence is 14 residues long. The CDR3 here is CASSVGFGTAEAFF. As DNA, the CDR3 is TGCGCCAGCAGTGTAGGATTTGGGACAGCCGAAGCTTTCTTT.

This chain links TRBV7-3 with TRBJ1-1; D might be TRBD1 (5 bases). The ends were cut back, 5 bases at V and 3 bases at J, with 13 bases in the middle. Germline lookup yields CDR1 SGHTA and CDR2 FQGTGA. This CDR3 has 14 residues. DNA of the CDR3: TGTGCCAGCAGCCCGGGGGTATACTACACTGAAGCTTTCTTT. Translation: CASSPGVYYTEAFF. Variable domain in full (rest from reference TRBV7-3 and TRBJ1-1): GAGVSQTPSNKVTEKGKYVELRCDPISGHTALYWYRQSLGQGPEFLIYFQGTGAADDSGLPNDRFFAVRPEGSVSTLKIQRTERGDSAVYLCASSPGVYYTEAFFGQGTRLTVV.

This clone occurred once. This sequence joins TRBV5-8 and TRBJ2-7; TRBD1 aligns across 9 bases. V lost 4 bases and J lost 12; bases outside the gene matches: 5. Germline assignment: CDR1 SGHTS and CDR2 YDEGEE. CDR3 length: 11 residues. The CDR3 region is CASSTRQGGYF. The CDR3 bases are TGTGCCAGCAGCACCAGACAGGGGGGGTACTTC.

The V and J genes are TRBV19 and TRBJ1-1, with D maybe TRBD1 (5 bases). Germline V gives CDR1 LNHDA, CDR2 SQIVND (reference sequence). The CDR3 is 15 residues long. V was shortened by 4 bases and J by 5 bases, with 17 bases between the two germline ends. CDR3 nucleotides: TGTGCCAGTAGTAGCCAGGGAAGTGTTGGTACTGAAGCTTTCTTT. Residues: CASSSQGSVGTEAFF.

This clone was seen once. Other DNA sequences in this specimen translate into the identical CDR3. This rearrangement joins TRBV5-1 to TRBJ1-3; no reliable D call. Between the trimmed V and J ends, which lost 0 bases and 0 bases, there was a span of 7 bases. This CDR3 has 15 residues. The V gene's germline CDR1 is SGHRS and CDR2 YFSETQ. CDR3 region: CASSLVASSGNTIYF. CDR3 coding DNA: TGCGCCAGCAGCTTGGTTGCGAGCTCTGGAAACACCATATATTTT. Using reference TRBV5-1 and TRBJ1-3 for the parts outside the CDR3, the full variable domain is KAGVTQTPRYLIKTRGQQVTLSCSPISGHRSVSWYQQTPGQGLQFLFEYFSETQRNKGNFPGRFSGRQFSNSRSEMNVSTLELGDSALYLCASSLVASSGNTIYFGEGSWLTVV.

The chain carries TRBV5-5 and TRBJ2-5; D possibly corresponds to TRBD2 (5 bases). The CDR3 totals 16 residues. Germline loops: CDR1 SGHKS, CDR2 YYEKEE (reference sequence). The V end was cut by 1 base, the J end by 1 base, with 14 bases between. CDR3 loop: CASSLRSTEGQETQYF. The CDR3 DNA is TGTGCCAGCAGCTTGAGGTCTACTGAGGGCCAAGAGACCCAGTACTTC.

In the case of this clone: Germline is not matched at one junction end, which may reflect a read error. The chain uses TRBV7-7 and TRBJ2-5, with 9 positions matching TRBD2. From germline, CDR1 is SSHAT and CDR2 FNYEAQ (reference sequence). The CDR3 totals 16 residues. The DNA of the CDR3 is TGTGCTAGCAGCCCCTTTCGCGGGGGGGTCCAAGAGACCCAGTACTTC. As protein: CASSPFRGGVQETQYF.

The rearrangement links TRBV7-9 to TRBJ1-3; the D is unclear. The CDR3 spans 12 residues. V lost 5 bases and J 4 bases, leaving 6 bases between the germline ends. CDR1 is SEHNR and CDR2 is FQNEAQ in the germline V gene (reference sequence). The CDR3 sequence: CASSPAGNTIYF. The CDR3 nucleotides read TGTGCCAGCAGCCCCGCGGGAAACACCATATATTTT.

The chain carries TRBV6-4 and TRBJ2-2; 10 bases fit TRBD2. The CDR3 extends over 12 amino acids. V shed 6 bases and J 8 bases; nucleotides not matched to a gene: 0. CDR1 is MRHNA, CDR2 SNTAGT, per germline. In DNA, the CDR3 is TGTGCCAGCAGGGGACTAGCGGGGGAGCTGTTTTTT. It encodes CASRGLAGELFF.

The V gene is TRBV28, the J gene TRBJ1-2; D not resolved. CDR3 size: 13 residues. V was clipped by 8 bases and J by 8 bases, with 18 bases between them. In germline, CDR1 is MDHEN, CDR2 SYDVKM. The CDR3 DNA reads TGTGCCAGCCAATTCCCCCTCCTATCGGGCTACACCTTC. This codes for CASQFPLLSGYTF.

This chain joins TRBV6-2 or TRBV6-3 and TRBJ1-4; no firm D call. This CDR3 contains 14 residues. V dropped 0 bases and J dropped 6 bases, with 8 bases sitting between them. Germline V gene data show CDR1 as MNHEY and CDR2 as SVGEGT. The CDR3 is CASSYSVTDEKLFF. CDR3 DNA sequence: TGTGCCAGCAGTTACTCAGTCACAGATGAAAAACTGTTTTTT.